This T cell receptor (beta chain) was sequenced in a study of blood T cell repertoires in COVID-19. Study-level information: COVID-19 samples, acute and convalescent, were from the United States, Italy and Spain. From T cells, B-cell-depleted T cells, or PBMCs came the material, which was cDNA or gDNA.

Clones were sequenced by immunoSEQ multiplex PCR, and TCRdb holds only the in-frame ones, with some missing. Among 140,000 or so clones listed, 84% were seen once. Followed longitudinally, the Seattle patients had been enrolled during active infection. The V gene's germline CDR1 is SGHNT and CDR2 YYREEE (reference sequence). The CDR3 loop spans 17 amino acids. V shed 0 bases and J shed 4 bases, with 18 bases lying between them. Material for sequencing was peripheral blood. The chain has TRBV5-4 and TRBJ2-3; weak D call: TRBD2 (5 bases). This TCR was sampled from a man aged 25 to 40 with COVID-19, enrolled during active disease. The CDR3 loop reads CASSLEGAGSGPDTQYF. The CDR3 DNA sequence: TGTGCCAGCAGCTTGGAGGGAGCCGGCTCTGGCCCAGATACGCAGTATTTT.